This passage covers 21 T cell receptor beta chains from one sample sequenced in a study of a mutant IDH1 vaccine in newly diagnosed glioma. Their antigens remain unidentified. Profiling relied on immunoSEQ multiplex PCR, and the TCRdb table lists in-frame clones only, not all of them. The sample shows approximately 82,000 clones, 85% to 90% of them seen only once. Time point here: week 23, last vaccination. In the vaccine, a single dose held 300 ug of the mutant IDH1 20-mer peptide, along with topical imiquimod. Material: PBMCs, obtained from a glioma patient whose treatment included an IDH1 peptide vaccine. Source of these receptors: a woman between 50 and 59 years old with glioma.

This clone was found once. The J gene is TRBJ2-1, the V gene TRBV11-3, with D possibly being TRBD1 (6 bases). Germline V gene sequence: CDR1 SGHNT, CDR2 YENEEA. This CDR3 has 14 amino acids. Trimming took off 1 base at V and 4 bases at J, with 8 bases between the two ends. CDR3 bases: TGTGCCAGCAGCTTAGCAGGGGAGTACAATGAGCAGTTCTTC. This codes for CASSLAGEYNEQFF.

This clone was picked up one time. This sequence joins TRBV5-1 and TRBJ2-3; 7 nucleotides align to TRBD1. The germline gives CDR1 SGHRS, CDR2 YFSETQ. This CDR3 is built from 15 residues. The V segment lost 4 bases and the J segment 2 bases; nucleotides outside the gene matches: 7. This chain's CDR3 is CASSTTGQATDTQYF. The CDR3 nucleotides are TGCGCCAGCAGCACCACCGGACAGGCCACAGATACGCAGTATTTT.

In DNA form, the CDR3 reads TGTGCCTGGAGTGGGACAGGGAGGGATGAAAAACTGTTTTTT. This encodes CAWSGTGRDEKLFF. The V gene is TRBV30, the J gene TRBJ1-4; TRBD1 matches 8 bases. The length of the CDR3 is 14 residues. Looked up from germline, CDR1 is GTSNPN and CDR2 is SVGIG (reference sequence). V trimming: 1 base; J trimming: 6 bases; junction bases outside the gene matches: 4.

V usage is TRBV29-1 and J usage is TRBJ2-5; D possibly corresponds to TRBD1 (6 bases). The DNA end is a closer match to TRBJ2-7, so the J assignment may be wrong. CDR1 and CDR2 (germline): SQVTM, ANQGSEA. This CDR3 is built from 11 residues. The CDR3 loop is CSVYRDYEQYF. DNA for the CDR3: TGCAGCGTTTACAGGGACTACGAGCAGTACTTC.

This chain joins TRBV27 and TRBJ2-1; D uncertain. The CDR3 is made up of 13 amino acids. With 7 bases removed from V and 6 bases from J, the gap between germline ends came to 13 bases. CDR1 is MNHEY, CDR2 SMNVEV, per germline (reference sequence). CDR3 protein: CASTLPAFNEQFF. The CDR3 bases are TGTGCCAGCACCCTTCCAGCGTTCAATGAGCAGTTCTTC.

This rearrangement joins TRBV5-5 to TRBJ2-3, with 7 bases aligning to TRBD2. The trim removed 2 bases at V and 0 bases at J, leaving 0 bases unmatched. Germline V gene lookup returns CDR1 SGHKS and CDR2 YYEKEE (reference sequence). The CDR3 covers 14 residues. CDR3 sequence: CASSFSGSTDTQYF. The CDR3 DNA reads TGTGCCAGCAGCTTTAGCGGGAGCACAGATACGCAGTATTTT.

This clone has only a few counts. The V call is TRBV29-1, the J call TRBJ1-2; D gene uncertain. The length of the CDR3 is 11 residues. Germline V gene lookup returns CDR1 SQVTM and CDR2 ANQGSEA. V was pared by 1 base and J by 7 bases, with 7 bases between. CDR3 nucleotides: TGCAGCGTTGAAGTCCACAGTGGCTACACCTTC. Protein: CSVEVHSGYTF.

The chain recombines TRBV5-1 with TRBJ2-1, with 8 nucleotides matching TRBD2. With V trimmed by 1 base and J by 5 bases, 5 bases remained unmatched. Germline CDR1 SGHRS, CDR2 YFSETQ. CDR3 length equals 15 residues. CDR3 DNA: TGCGCCAGCAGCTTGCAAACGGGAGGGAACAATGAGCAGTTCTTC. Its translation is CASSLQTGGNNEQFF.

CDR3 in DNA: TGTGCCAGCAGCCGGGACAGGGGGCATCGGTACGAGCAGTACTTC. Its protein product is CASSRDRGHRYEQYF. This chain links TRBV27 with TRBJ2-7; TRBD1 agrees at 12 bases. J lost 4 bases, V lost 6 bases, and 7 bases had no gene match. Looked up from germline, CDR1 is MNHEY and CDR2 is SMNVEV (reference sequence). The CDR3 covers 15 residues.

In its sample, this clone was seen once. The chain combines TRBV5-5 with TRBJ1-2, with TRBD1 matching 7 bases. CDR3 length equals 16 residues. Germline CDR1 SGHKS, CDR2 YYEKEE (reference sequence). Trimming took 4 bases from V and 2 from J; bases not matched to a gene: 11. The CDR3 DNA reads as TGTGCCAGCAGCCCCTCCGGGACAGCTTTAAACTATGGCTACACCTTC. Protein product: CASSPSGTALNYGYTF.

This clone has a single count. CDR3 coding DNA: TGTGCCAGCTACCCTAGGCTAGCGGGTGAAAGGGAGCAGTTCTTC. Amino acid sequence: CASYPRLAGEREQFF. V is TRBV5-4 and J is TRBJ2-1; 8 bases align to TRBD2. V was clipped by 7 bases and J by 10 bases; unmatched bases: 16. Germline lookup yields CDR1 SGHNT and CDR2 YYREEE (reference sequence). This CDR3 is built from 15 residues. Full variable domain (missing parts from reference TRBV5-4 and TRBJ2-1): ETGVTQSPTHLIKTRGQQVTLRCSSQSGHNTVSWYQQALGQGPQFIFQYYREEENGRGNFPPRFSGLQFPNYSSELNVNALELDDSALYLCASYPRLAGEREQFFGPGTRLTVL.

The V and J genes are TRBV19 and TRBJ1-1; D gene uncertain. Trimming shortened V by 4 bases and J by 0 bases, and 6 bases separated the two germline ends. Germline V gene data show CDR1 as LNHDA and CDR2 as SQIVND (reference sequence). This CDR3 is 13 amino acids long. CDR3 protein: CASSTALNTEAFF. For the CDR3, the DNA is TGTGCCAGTAGTACCGCTTTGAACACTGAAGCTTTCTTT.

J is TRBJ2-1 and V is TRBV9; 8 positions match TRBD2. Germline lookup yields CDR1 SGDLS and CDR2 YYNGEE. The CDR3 has 17 amino acids. The V gene end was trimmed by 0 bases and the J gene end by 1 base; junction bases not matched to a gene: 6. CDR3 sequence reads: CASSVGGSGASYNEQFF. The CDR3 nucleotides read TGTGCCAGCAGCGTAGGTGGTAGCGGGGCTTCCTACAATGAGCAGTTCTTC.

The chain recombines TRBV10-3 with TRBJ1-1; 8 bases agree with TRBD1. The CDR3 runs to 15 residues. From germline, CDR1 is ENHRY and CDR2 SYGVKD. The V gene end was trimmed by 6 bases and the J gene end by 1 base; junction bases not matched to a gene: 7. CDR3 bases: TGTGCCATCAGGAAGACAGGGGATGGGAACACTGAAGCTTTCTTT. Residues: CAIRKTGDGNTEAFF.

This rearrangement joins TRBV10-3 to TRBJ1-5; weak D call: TRBD1 (5 bases). V was cut by 5 bases and J by 3 bases, with 11 bases left in between. This CDR3 is built from 14 residues. Germline CDR1 and CDR2: ENHRY and SYGVKD. This CDR3 reads CAISWGGSNQPQHF. The CDR3 DNA reads as TGTGCCATCAGTTGGGGGGGTTCCAATCAGCCCCAGCATTTT.

This chain connects TRBV7-9 to TRBJ2-7; D is perhaps TRBD1 (6 bases). V was clipped by 5 bases and J by 5 bases, with 16 bases between them. In germline, CDR1 is SEHNR, CDR2 FQNEAQ (reference sequence). The CDR3 loop spans 14 amino acids. CDR3 nucleotide sequence: TGTGCCAGCAGCATACCTCACAGGGTCGACGAGCAGTACTTC. This gives the protein CASSIPHRVDEQYF.

CDR3 sequence (DNA): TGTGCCAGCAGCTTCGGACAGGCCTCGATAAAGCAGTACTTC. It specifies CASSFGQASIKQYF. This sequence joins TRBV7-9 and TRBJ2-7; TRBD1 aligns across 7 bases. The CDR3 has 14 residues. V lost 3 bases, J lost 8 bases, and 10 bases stayed unmatched. The V gene's germline CDR1 is SEHNR and CDR2 FQNEAQ (reference sequence).

This clone was observed a handful of times. The genes are TRBV7-3 and TRBJ2-3; D is unclear. The germline V gene has CDR1 SGHTA and CDR2 FQGTGA. This CDR3 is 12 amino acids long. V was clipped by 5 bases and J by 6 bases, with 9 bases between them. The CDR3 bases are TGTGCCAGCAGCCCCACTGGGGATACGCAGTATTTT. Protein sequence: CASSPTGDTQYF.

The V and J genes are TRBV5-4 and TRBJ2-5; D remains ambiguous. The ends were cut back, 2 bases at V and 0 bases at J, with 11 bases in the middle. This CDR3 has 15 amino acids. In germline, CDR1 is SGHNT, CDR2 YYREEE (reference sequence). CDR3 in amino acids: CASSFWSAHQETQYF. DNA of the CDR3: TGTGCCAGCAGCTTTTGGTCTGCGCACCAAGAGACCCAGTACTTC.

The chain joins TRBV4-1 to TRBJ2-1, with 8 positions matching TRBD1. The CDR3 is made up of 16 amino acids. Germline V gives CDR1 MGHRA, CDR2 YSYEKL. Trimming removed 1 base from V and 7 bases from J; junction bases left unmatched: 9. The CDR3, as DNA: TGCGCCAGCAGCCAAGCTGGACAGGGAGTTGGGAATGAGCAGTTCTTC. Amino acid sequence: CASSQAGQGVGNEQFF.

The V and J genes are TRBV5-6 and TRBJ2-7, with D perhaps TRBD1 or TRBD2 (5 bases each). V lost 3 bases, J lost 1 base, and 11 bases lay in between. Germline-derived CDR1 and CDR2 are SGHDT and YYEEEE. The CDR3 consists of 14 residues. DNA for the CDR3: TGTGCCAGCAGCTCCCGGGACGTATCCTACGAGCAGTACTTC. This encodes CASSSRDVSYEQYF.